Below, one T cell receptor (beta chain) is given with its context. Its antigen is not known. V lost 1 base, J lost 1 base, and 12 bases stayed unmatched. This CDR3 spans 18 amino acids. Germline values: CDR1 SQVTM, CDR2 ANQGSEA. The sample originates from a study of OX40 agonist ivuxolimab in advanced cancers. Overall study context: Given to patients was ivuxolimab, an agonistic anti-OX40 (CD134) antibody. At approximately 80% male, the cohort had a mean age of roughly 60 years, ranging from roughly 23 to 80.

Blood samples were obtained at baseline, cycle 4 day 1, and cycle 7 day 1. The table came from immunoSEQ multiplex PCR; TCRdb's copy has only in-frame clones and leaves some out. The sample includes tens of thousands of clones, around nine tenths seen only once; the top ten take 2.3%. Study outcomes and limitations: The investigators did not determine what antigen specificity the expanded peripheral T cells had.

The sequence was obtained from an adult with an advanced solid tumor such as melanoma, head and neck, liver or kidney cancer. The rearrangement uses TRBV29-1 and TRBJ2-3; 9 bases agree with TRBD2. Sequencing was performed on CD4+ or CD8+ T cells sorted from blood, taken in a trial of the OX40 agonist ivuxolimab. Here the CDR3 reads CSVEGGAGGRFGTDTQYF. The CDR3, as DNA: TGCAGCGTTGAAGGGGGCGCGGGAGGGCGGTTCGGCACAGATACGCAGTATTTT.